The 9 T cell receptor beta chains presented below share a single source sample, sequenced in a study of shared clonotypes between healthy human individuals. The repertoire was sequenced with immunoSEQ multiplex PCR; TCRdb's copy has only in-frame clones and lacks some. The sample holds about 2.1 million clones; just over 90% are singletons and the top ten take around 1.8%. Terminally differentiated effector memory CD45RA+ cells were excluded by CCR7 positive selection of CD45RO-negative cells. The sequencing input was naive CD8+ T cells from PBMCs. These receptors all stem from a young man in good health. Some clones in this sample may be carry-over from other donors' samples.

This chain uses TRBV6-5 with TRBJ2-7, with 12 bases lining up with TRBD2. The ends lost 4 bases at V and 0 bases at J; junction bases unmatched: 1. This CDR3 spans 15 amino acids. Germline values: CDR1 MNHEY, CDR2 SVGAGI. The CDR3 sequence: CASSSTSGGSYEQYF. CDR3 nucleotide sequence: TGTGCCAGCAGTTCGACTAGCGGGGGCTCCTACGAGCAGTACTTC.

The chain links TRBV7-3 to TRBJ2-1; D ambiguous. The CDR3 sequence is 15 residues long. V was trimmed by 1 base and J by 4 bases, leaving 11 bases between them. Germline-derived CDR1 and CDR2 are SGHTA and FQGTGA. CDR3 sequence: CASSLIGSRYNEQFF. DNA for the CDR3: TGTGCCAGCAGCTTAATCGGCAGCCGTTACAATGAGCAGTTCTTC.

This chain links TRBV9 with TRBJ2-7, with D possibly matching TRBD2 (5 bases). The CDR3 is made up of 15 amino acids. CDR1 SGDLS and CDR2 YYNGEE come from the germline V gene. Trimming removed 2 bases from V and 2 bases from J, with 14 bases in between. CDR3 coding DNA: TGTGCCAGCAGCGTGGGCCCAACGGGAACCTACGAGCAGTACTTC. Amino acids: CASSVGPTGTYEQYF. The whole variable domain, remainder taken from reference TRBV9 and TRBJ2-7, is DSGVTQTPKHLITATGQRVTLRCSPRSGDLSVYWYQQSLDQGLQFLIQYYNGEERAKGNILERFSAQQFPDLHSELNLSSLELGDSALYFCASSVGPTGTYEQYFGPGTRLTVT.

Worth noting for this clone: One end of the junction does not line up with germline, which may come from a read error. This sample includes further DNA sequences coding for the same CDR3. The rearrangement links TRBV7-9 to TRBJ1-4, with a possible D match to TRBD1 (6 bases). CDR1 is SEHNR and CDR2 is FQNEAQ in the germline V gene (reference sequence). This CDR3 spans 12 amino acids. CDR3 sequence reads: CASSLGAGQPVF. Written as DNA, the CDR3 is TGTGCCAGCAGCCTCGGGGCAGGACAGCCGGTTTTT.

The chain is built from TRBV6-5 and TRBJ1-1, with unresolved D. Germline values: CDR1 MNHEY, CDR2 SVGAGI. V shed 2 bases and J shed 14 bases, with 12 bases lying between them. The CDR3 runs 11 residues. The CDR3 DNA reads as TGTGCCAGCAGTTACGAACGGCGGGTCTTCTTT. Encoded protein: CASSYERRVFF.

This chain uses TRBV9 with TRBJ2-7; D uncertain. The CDR3 sequence is 14 residues long. Trimming pared 3 bases from V and 6 bases from J, leaving 16 bases between. Germline CDR1 is SGDLS and CDR2 is YYNGEE. The CDR3 here is CASSAYPILGEQYF. The CDR3 nucleotides read TGTGCCAGCAGCGCATATCCGATTCTAGGCGAGCAGTACTTC.

The V gene is TRBV2, the J gene TRBJ2-2; D assignment may be TRBD1 or TRBD2 (6 bases each). Germline V gene sequence: CDR1 SNHLY, CDR2 FYNNEI. V was shortened by 1 base and J by 4 bases, with 10 bases between the two germline ends. The CDR3 consists of 15 residues. The CDR3 nucleotides read TGTGCCAGCAGTGAAGGCAGGGGAGGCACCGGGGAGCTGTTTTTT. Protein: CASSEGRGGTGELFF.

The V and J genes are TRBV28 and TRBJ2-5; maybe TRBD2 (6 bases). V lost 6 bases, J lost 5 bases, and 16 bases lay in between. This CDR3 has 14 residues. Germline lookup yields CDR1 MDHEN and CDR2 SYDVKM. CDR3 sequence reads: CASSTTWGLETQYF. CDR3 nucleotides: TGTGCCAGCAGCACAACTTGGGGACTCGAGACCCAGTACTTC. The full variable domain, with the rest looked up from reference TRBV28 and TRBJ2-5, is DVKVTQSSRYLVKRTGEKVFLECVQDMDHENMFWYRQDPGLGLRLIYFSYDVKMKEKGDIPEGYSVSREKKERFSLILESASTNQTSMYLCASSTTWGLETQYFGPGTRLLVL.

This sequence joins TRBV6-6 and TRBJ2-1; 9 nucleotides match TRBD2. The CDR3 has 14 residues. The junction had 10 bases not matched to a gene; V was cut back by 11 bases and J by 5 bases. In germline, CDR1 is MNHNY, CDR2 SVGAGI (reference sequence). CDR3 in amino acids: CAASEVAGDNEQFF. DNA for the CDR3: TGTGCCGCCTCTGAGGTAGCGGGAGACAATGAGCAGTTCTTC.